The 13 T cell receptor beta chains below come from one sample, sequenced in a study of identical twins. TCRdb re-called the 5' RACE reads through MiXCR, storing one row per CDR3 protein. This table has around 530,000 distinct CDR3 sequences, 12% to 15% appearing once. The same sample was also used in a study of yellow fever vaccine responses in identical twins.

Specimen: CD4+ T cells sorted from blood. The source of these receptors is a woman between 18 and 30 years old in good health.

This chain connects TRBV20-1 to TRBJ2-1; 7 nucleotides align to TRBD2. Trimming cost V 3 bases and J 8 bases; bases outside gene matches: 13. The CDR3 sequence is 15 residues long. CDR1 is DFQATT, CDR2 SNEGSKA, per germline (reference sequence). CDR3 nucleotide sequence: TGCAGTGCTAGCGGTCCTAGCGGCTATCTCTATGAGCAGTTCTTC. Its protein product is CSASGPSGYLYEQFF.

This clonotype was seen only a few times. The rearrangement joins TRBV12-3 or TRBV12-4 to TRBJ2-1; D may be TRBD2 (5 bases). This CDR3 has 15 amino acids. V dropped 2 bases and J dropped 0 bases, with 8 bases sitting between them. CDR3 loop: CASSLWAGSYNEQFF. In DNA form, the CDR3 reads TGTGCCAGCAGTTTATGGGCGGGCTCCTACAATGAGCAGTTCTTC.

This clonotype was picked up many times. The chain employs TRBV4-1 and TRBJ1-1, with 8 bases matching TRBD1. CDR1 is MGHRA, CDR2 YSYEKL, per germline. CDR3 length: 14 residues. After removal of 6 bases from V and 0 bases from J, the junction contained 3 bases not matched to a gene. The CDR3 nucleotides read TGCGCCAGCAGTCTACAGGGGGTGAACACTGAAGCTTTCTTT. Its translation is CASSLQGVNTEAFF.

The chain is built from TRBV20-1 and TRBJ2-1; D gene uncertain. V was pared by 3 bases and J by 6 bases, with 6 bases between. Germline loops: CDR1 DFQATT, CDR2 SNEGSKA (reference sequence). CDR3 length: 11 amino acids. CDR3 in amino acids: CSASVPNEQFF. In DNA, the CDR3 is TGCAGTGCTAGCGTCCCCAATGAGCAGTTCTTC.

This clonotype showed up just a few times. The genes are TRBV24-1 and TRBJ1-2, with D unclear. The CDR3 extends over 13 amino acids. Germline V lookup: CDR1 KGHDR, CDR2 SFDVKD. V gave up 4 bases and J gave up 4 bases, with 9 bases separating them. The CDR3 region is CATSDPDFYGYTF. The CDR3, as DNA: TGTGCCACCAGTGACCCCGACTTCTATGGCTACACCTTC.

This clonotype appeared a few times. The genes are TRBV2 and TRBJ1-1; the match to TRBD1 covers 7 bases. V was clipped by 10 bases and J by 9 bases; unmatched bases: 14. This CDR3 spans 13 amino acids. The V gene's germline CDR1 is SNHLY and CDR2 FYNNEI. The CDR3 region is CANSTVGTAKAFF. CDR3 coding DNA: TGTGCCAACTCAACCGTCGGGACAGCCAAAGCTTTCTTT.

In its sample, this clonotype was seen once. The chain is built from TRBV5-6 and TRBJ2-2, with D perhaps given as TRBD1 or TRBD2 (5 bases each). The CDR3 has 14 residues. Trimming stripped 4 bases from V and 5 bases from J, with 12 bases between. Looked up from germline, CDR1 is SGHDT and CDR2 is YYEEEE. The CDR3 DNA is TGTGCCAGCAGCCCGGTGGGGGAAACCGGGGAGCTGTTTTTT. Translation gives CASSPVGETGELFF.

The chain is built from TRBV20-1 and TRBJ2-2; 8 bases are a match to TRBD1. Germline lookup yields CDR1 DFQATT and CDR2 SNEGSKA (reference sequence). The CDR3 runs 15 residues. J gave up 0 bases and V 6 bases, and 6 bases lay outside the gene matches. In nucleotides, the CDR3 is TGCAGTGCAAAACAACAGGGGGCGAACACCGGGGAGCTGTTTTTT. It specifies CSAKQQGANTGELFF.

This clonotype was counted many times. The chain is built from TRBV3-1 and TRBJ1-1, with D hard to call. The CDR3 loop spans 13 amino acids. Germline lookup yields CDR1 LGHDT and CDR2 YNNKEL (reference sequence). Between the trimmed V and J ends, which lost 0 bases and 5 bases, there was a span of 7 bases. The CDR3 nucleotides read TGTGCCAGCAGCCAAGAGATCAGGACTGAAGCTTTCTTT. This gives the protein CASSQEIRTEAFF.

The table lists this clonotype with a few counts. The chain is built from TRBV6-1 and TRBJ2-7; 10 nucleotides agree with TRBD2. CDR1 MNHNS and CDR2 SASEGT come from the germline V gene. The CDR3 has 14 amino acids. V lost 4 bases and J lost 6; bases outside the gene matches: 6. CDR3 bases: TGTGCCAGCAGTGTTCAAGCGGGAGGGGGCGAGCAGTACTTC. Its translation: CASSVQAGGGEQYF.

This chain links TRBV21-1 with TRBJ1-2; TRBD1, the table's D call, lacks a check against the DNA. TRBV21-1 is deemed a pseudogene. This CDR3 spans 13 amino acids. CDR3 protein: CASSKRQDYGYTF. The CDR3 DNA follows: TGTGCCAGCAGCAAACGACAGGACTATGGCTACACCTTC.

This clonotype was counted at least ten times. The CDR3 loop reads CASSYKGLAGELEQYF. Here the CDR3 DNA reads TGTGCCAGCAGTTACAAAGGACTAGCGGGAGAACTCGAGCAGTACTTC. This sequence joins TRBV6-5 and TRBJ2-7; TRBD2 matches 13 bases. The V gene's germline CDR1 is MNHEY and CDR2 SVGAGI. The CDR3 length is 16 residues. With V trimmed by 2 bases and J by 6 bases, 7 bases remained unmatched.

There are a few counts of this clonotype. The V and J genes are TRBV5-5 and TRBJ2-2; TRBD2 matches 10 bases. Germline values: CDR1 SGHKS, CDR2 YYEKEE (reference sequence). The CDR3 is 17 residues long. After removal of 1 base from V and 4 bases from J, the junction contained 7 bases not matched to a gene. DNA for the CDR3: TGTGCCAGCAGCTTGTTCCTAGCGGGGGCGCGCACCGGGGAGCTGTTTTTT. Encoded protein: CASSLFLAGARTGELFF.